This paragraph reports one T cell receptor beta chain. Its antigen is currently unknown. Per germline, CDR1 LNHDA and CDR2 SQIVND (reference sequence). This CDR3 is 14 amino acids long. V lost 7 bases, J lost 7 bases, and 17 bases lay in between. Time point: pre-treatment sample, taken before nivolumab and TIL therapy. This was the immunoSEQ v3 assay. Using immunoSEQ multiplex PCR, the repertoire was profiled, and TCRdb retains in-frame clones only, with some absent. The sample has roughly 57,000 clones; approximately 80% are singletons. This record comes from a study of TIL therapy for anti-PD-1-resistant metastatic lung cancer. Study-level points and caveats: After infusion, TIL clonotypes partly replaced peripheral T cells and declined over months.

Sequenced material: blood, taken at baseline. This TCR derives from a person aged 25 to 79 with non-small cell lung cancer. The V gene is TRBV19, the J gene TRBJ1-5; TRBD1 might be the D (6 bases). In DNA form, the CDR3 reads TGTGCCAGTATTACAGAATCACAGGGCCAGCCCCAGCATTTT. It is translated as CASITESQGQPQHF.